One sample yielded the 25 T cell receptor beta chains listed below, sequenced in a study of T cells in localized non-small cell lung cancer. The data were produced by immunoSEQ multiplex PCR, yet TCRdb's version contains in-frame clones alone and is incomplete. This table has around 19,000 clones, roughly nine tenths appearing once. The sample was peripheral blood, taken before any cancer treatment. The receptors come from a woman between 35 and 75 years old with stage I lung adenocarcinoma.

This sequence joins TRBV28 and TRBJ1-2; 8 bases agree with TRBD1. The V gene end was trimmed by 4 bases and the J gene end by 7 bases; junction bases not matched to a gene: 11. This CDR3 is built from 15 residues. CDR1 is MDHEN, CDR2 SYDVKM, per germline. The CDR3 spells CASSSQDRAPLGYTF. CDR3 bases: TGTGCCAGCAGTTCTCAGGACAGGGCCCCTCTTGGCTACACCTTC.

The CDR3 DNA sequence: TGCGCCAGCAGTCCTGTCATGGGCGGGGAGCTGTTTTTT. Translation: CASSPVMGGELFF. The chain joins TRBV23-1 to TRBJ2-2; no firm D call. TRBV23-1 is marked as an open reading frame, function uncertain. The V end was cut by 4 bases, the J end by 7 bases, with 10 bases between. The CDR3 totals 13 residues.

CDR3 region: CASSLEGFTGELFF. CDR3 sequence (DNA): TGTGCCAGCAGCTTAGAAGGATTTACCGGGGAGCTGTTTTTT. The rearrangement links TRBV11-3 to TRBJ2-2; no clear D gene. The CDR3 has 14 amino acids. V dropped 0 bases and J dropped 5 bases, with 7 bases sitting between them. Germline CDR1 reads SGHNT; CDR2 reads YENEEA. The entire variable domain, with the rest obtained from reference TRBV11-3 and TRBJ2-2, is as follows: EAGVVQSPRYKIIEKKQPVAFWCNPISGHNTLYWYLQNLGQGPELLIRYENEEAVDDSQLPKDRFSAERLKGVDSTLKIQPAELGDSAVYLCASSLEGFTGELFFGEGSRLTVL.

DNA for the CDR3: TGTGCCAGCAGGCCCGGTGGCACTGAAGCTTTCTTT. This gives the protein CASRPGGTEAFF. The chain employs TRBV28 and TRBJ1-1; D unresolved. V was clipped by 6 bases and J by 4 bases, with 9 bases between them. The CDR3 has 12 amino acids. Germline loops: CDR1 MDHEN, CDR2 SYDVKM.

This chain joins TRBV6-1 and TRBJ2-3; D is unresolved. The V end was cut by 5 bases, the J end by 0 bases, with 9 bases between. The CDR3 is 14 amino acids. Looked up from germline, CDR1 is MNHNS and CDR2 is SASEGT. CDR3 sequence: CASSSDSSTDTQYF. The DNA for the CDR3 is TGTGCCAGCAGTAGCGACTCAAGCACAGATACGCAGTATTTT.

V is TRBV14 and J is TRBJ2-1; the D call may be TRBD1 or TRBD2 (6 bases each). The V and J ends lost 4 bases and 12 bases respectively, with 16 bases between them. Germline values: CDR1 SGHDN, CDR2 FVKESK. This CDR3 has 13 residues. In DNA form, the CDR3 reads TGTGCCAGCAGCCGGAACAGGGTCGGGGGGCAGTTCTTC. The encoded protein is CASSRNRVGGQFF.

The rearrangement links TRBV7-9 to TRBJ2-6; D gene unclear. The germline V gene encodes CDR1 SEHNR and CDR2 FQNEAQ (reference sequence). The CDR3 is 14 residues long. With 8 bases removed from V and 0 bases from J, the gap between germline ends came to 8 bases. CDR3 sequence: CASATGSGANVLTF. The CDR3 nucleotides read TGTGCCAGCGCTACGGGCTCTGGGGCCAACGTCCTGACTTTC.

The V gene is TRBV19, the J gene TRBJ1-5; tentatively, D is TRBD1 (5 bases). Germline V gene sequence: CDR1 LNHDA, CDR2 SQIVND (reference sequence). The CDR3 contains 15 residues. The V end was cut by 5 bases, the J end by 2 bases, with 13 bases between. The CDR3 nucleotides are TGTGCCAGTAGTCCCCAGGGTCAGGGCAATCAGCCCCAGCATTTT. Encoded protein: CASSPQGQGNQPQHF. The whole variable domain, remainder taken from reference TRBV19 and TRBJ1-5, is DGGITQSPKYLFRKEGQNVTLSCEQNLNHDAMYWYRQDPGQGLRLIYYSQIVNDFQKGDIAEGYSVSREKKESFPLTVTSAQKNPTAFYLCASSPQGQGNQPQHFGDGTRLSIL.

The rearrangement uses TRBV11-2 and TRBJ1-4; a weak D match, TRBD1 (5 bases). CDR3 size: 14 residues. Between the trimmed V and J ends, which lost 3 bases and 7 bases, there was a span of 12 bases. Germline V gene lookup returns CDR1 SGHAT and CDR2 FQNNGV. The chain's CDR3 is CASSLGRGSEKLFF. The CDR3 DNA reads TGTGCCAGCAGCTTGGGGCGGGGTTCTGAAAAACTGTTTTTT.

This clone was found once. The rearrangement links TRBV29-1 to TRBJ2-1; perhaps TRBD2 as D (5 bases). There are 12 residues in the CDR3. Trimming took off 4 bases at V and 7 bases at J, with 11 bases between the two ends. Germline assignment: CDR1 SQVTM and CDR2 ANQGSEA. CDR3 nucleotide sequence: TGCAGCGTTGCCCGGGATCGGAATGAGCAGTTCTTC. Its protein product is CSVARDRNEQFF.

J is TRBJ2-2 and V is TRBV5-6; TRBD2 is a possible D gene (6 bases). CDR3 length: 16 amino acids. Germline CDR1 is SGHDT and CDR2 is YYEEEE. V shed 1 base and J shed 1 base, with 11 bases lying between them. CDR3 in amino acids: CASSLREYGNTGELFF. The CDR3 DNA sequence: TGTGCCAGCAGCTTGCGGGAGTACGGGAACACCGGGGAGCTGTTTTTT.

The chain carries TRBV6-5 and TRBJ2-1, with TRBD2 identical over 8 bases. Trimming at V came to 8 bases and at J to 3 bases, leaving 6 bases not matched to a gene. Germline V lookup: CDR1 MNHEY, CDR2 SVGAGI. This CDR3 comprises 14 residues. The CDR3 spells CASGVAGGYNEQFF. The CDR3 DNA reads TGTGCCAGCGGTGTGGCGGGGGGCTACAATGAGCAGTTCTTC.

V and J are TRBV6-1 and TRBJ2-3; a weak D match, TRBD1 (5 bases). Trimming took 0 bases from V and 3 from J, leaving 7 bases between them. The CDR3 covers 14 residues. From germline, CDR1 is MNHNS and CDR2 SASEGT. The CDR3 region is CASSEATGTDTQYF. CDR3 sequence (DNA): TGTGCCAGCAGTGAAGCTACAGGAACAGATACGCAGTATTTT.

This clone appeared a few times. The chain links TRBV6-8 to TRBJ1-5; D remains ambiguous. This CDR3 comprises 14 residues. Trimming removed 2 bases from V and 10 bases from J, with 15 bases in between. The V gene's germline CDR1 is MNHGY and CDR2 SAAAGT. CDR3 bases: TGTGCCAGCAGTTACGAGGCGTGTGGTGGACCCCAGCATTTT. It yields the protein CASSYEACGGPQHF.

This clone was recorded a few times. The chain joins TRBV19 to TRBJ2-3, with TRBD2 identical over 9 bases. The CDR3 runs 18 residues. CDR1 is LNHDA, CDR2 SQIVND, per germline (reference sequence). V lost 0 bases and J lost 3; bases outside the gene matches: 10. The CDR3 here is CASSIDGTSRSGTDTQYF. The CDR3 DNA reads as TGTGCCAGTAGTATAGACGGGACTAGCCGTAGTGGGACAGATACGCAGTATTTT. The full variable domain, with the rest looked up from reference TRBV19 and TRBJ2-3, is DGGITQSPKYLFRKEGQNVTLSCEQNLNHDAMYWYRQDPGQGLRLIYYSQIVNDFQKGDIAEGYSVSREKKESFPLTVTSAQKNPTAFYLCASSIDGTSRSGTDTQYFGPGTRLTVL.

V and J are TRBV18 and TRBJ2-7, with no clear D. V was cut by 4 bases and J by 6 bases, with 16 bases left in between. This CDR3 comprises 14 residues. CDR1 KGHSH and CDR2 LQKENI come from the germline V gene. The DNA of the CDR3 is TGTGCCAGCTCACTCGGTGGTTCAGTGAGCGAGCAGTACTTC. Translated: CASSLGGSVSEQYF.

V usage is TRBV5-1 and J usage is TRBJ2-2; D gene unclear. This CDR3 region has 11 residues. The ends were cut back, 6 bases at V and 3 bases at J, with 3 bases in the middle. Germline loops: CDR1 SGHRS, CDR2 YFSETQ. CDR3 sequence (DNA): TGCGCCAGCATGGACACCGGGGAGCTGTTTTTT. It codes for CASMDTGELFF.

The chain employs TRBV6-1 and TRBJ1-2, with D uncertain. The V end was cut by 3 bases, the J end by 9 bases, with 5 bases between. The CDR3 is made up of 10 amino acids. Germline values: CDR1 MNHNS, CDR2 SASEGT. DNA of the CDR3: TGTGCCAGCAGTGACAGAAGCTACACCTTC. It codes for CASSDRSYTF.

CDR3 coding DNA: TGTGCCAGCAGTTCAACAGGGGTTGGTGAAAAACTGTTTTTT. It encodes CASSSTGVGEKLFF. This sequence joins TRBV28 and TRBJ1-4, with 7 bases lining up with TRBD1. Unmatched junction bases numbered 6, after V lost 4 bases and J lost 7 bases. The CDR3 consists of 14 residues. Germline V gives CDR1 MDHEN, CDR2 SYDVKM.

The V call is TRBV29-1, the J call TRBJ2-7; the D gene is possibly TRBD1 (6 bases). Germline CDR1 SQVTM, CDR2 ANQGSEA. The CDR3 has 12 residues. Trimming shortened V by 5 bases and J by 2 bases, and 10 bases separated the two germline ends. The DNA for the CDR3 is TGCAGCGTTACGGACAGTACCTACGAGCAGTACTTC. Protein product: CSVTDSTYEQYF.

The chain uses TRBV7-2 and TRBJ1-1, with TRBD1 matching 10 bases. V dropped 1 base and J dropped 11; count of bases not matched to a gene: 7. The CDR3 is 14 residues long. The germline V gene has CDR1 SGHTA and CDR2 FQGNSA. CDR3 amino acids: CASSLGGTGARAFF. Here the CDR3 DNA reads TGTGCCAGCAGCTTAGGGGGGACAGGGGCTCGGGCTTTCTTT.

The chain uses TRBV19 and TRBJ1-5; unclear D gene. Germline V gene lookup returns CDR1 LNHDA and CDR2 SQIVND (reference sequence). This CDR3 has 15 residues. The V gene lost 1 base and the J gene lost 7 bases, with 14 bases spanning the gap. The CDR3 here is CASSIGVGGRQPQHF. The CDR3 nucleotides read TGTGCCAGTAGTATAGGCGTGGGTGGGCGGCAGCCCCAGCATTTT.

The genes are TRBV7-6 and TRBJ1-1; 10 nucleotides align to TRBD1. The length of the CDR3 is 16 residues. Unmatched junction bases numbered 11, after V lost 5 bases and J lost 5 bases. Germline CDR1 is SGHVS and CDR2 is FNYEAQ. CDR3 sequence reads: CASSRDRGLRDTEAFF. CDR3 coding DNA: TGTGCCAGCAGCAGAGACAGGGGGCTAAGGGATACTGAAGCTTTCTTT.

For this clone: The junction shows a germline mismatch at one end, possibly a read error. The V gene is TRBV28, the J gene TRBJ1-5; 9 nucleotides match TRBD1. The germline V gene encodes CDR1 MDHEN and CDR2 SYDVKM. The CDR3 has 15 residues. CDR3 sequence: CAGSSINRGQQPQHF. CDR3 nucleotide sequence: TGTGCCGGCAGTTCGATAAACAGGGGGCAACAGCCCCAGCATTTT.

The V call is TRBV6-5, the J call TRBJ1-5; D gene unclear. The CDR3 extends over 14 amino acids. Germline V gene sequence: CDR1 MNHEY, CDR2 SVGAGI. The V end lost 6 bases, the J end lost 0 bases, and 9 bases lay between the germline ends. Here the CDR3 DNA reads TGTGCCAGCAGGTTGGACGGTAGCAATCAGCCCCAGCATTTT. Protein product: CASRLDGSNQPQHF.